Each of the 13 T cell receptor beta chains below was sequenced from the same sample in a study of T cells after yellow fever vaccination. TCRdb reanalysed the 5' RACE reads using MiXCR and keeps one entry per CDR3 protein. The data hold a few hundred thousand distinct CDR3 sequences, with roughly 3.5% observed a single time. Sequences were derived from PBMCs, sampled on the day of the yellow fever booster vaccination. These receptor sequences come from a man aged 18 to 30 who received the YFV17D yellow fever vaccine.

The CDR3 DNA is TGTGCCAGCAGTGACCCCGCCGCTCTAGCTTTCTTT. Translation: CASSDPAALAFF. J is TRBJ1-1 and V is TRBV25-1; D call uncertain. CDR3 length equals 12 residues. Germline values: CDR1 MGHDK, CDR2 SYGVNS. V lost 3 bases to trimming and J lost 10 bases, with 12 bases between them. Together with reference TRBV25-1 and TRBJ1-1, the CDR3 gives the full variable domain: EADIYQTPRYLVIGTGKKITLECSQTMGHDKMYWYQQDPGMELHLIHYSYGVNSTEKGDLSSESTVSRIRTEHFPLTLESARPSHTSQYLCASSDPAALAFFGQGTRLTVV.

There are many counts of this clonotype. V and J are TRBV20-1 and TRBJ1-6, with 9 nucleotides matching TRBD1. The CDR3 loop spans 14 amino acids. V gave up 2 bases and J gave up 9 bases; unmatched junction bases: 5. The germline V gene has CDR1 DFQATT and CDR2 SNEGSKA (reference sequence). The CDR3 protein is CSARLTGGTSPLHF. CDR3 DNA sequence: TGCAGTGCTAGATTAACAGGGGGCACTTCACCCCTCCACTTT.

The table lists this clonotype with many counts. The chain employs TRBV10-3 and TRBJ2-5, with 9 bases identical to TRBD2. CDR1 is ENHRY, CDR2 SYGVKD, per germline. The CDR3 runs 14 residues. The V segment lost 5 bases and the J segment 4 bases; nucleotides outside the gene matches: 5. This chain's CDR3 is CAISTGTSRETQYF. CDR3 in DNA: TGTGCCATCAGTACCGGGACTAGCAGAGAGACCCAGTACTTC.

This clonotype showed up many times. CDR3 protein: CASSASPVNTGELFF. The CDR3 DNA reads as TGTGCCAGCAGCGCTTCCCCTGTGAACACCGGGGAGCTGTTTTTT. The rearrangement links TRBV9 to TRBJ2-2; D is ambiguous. V was shortened by 3 bases and J by 1 base, with 10 bases between the two germline ends. The CDR3 spans 15 residues. In germline, CDR1 is SGDLS, CDR2 YYNGEE.

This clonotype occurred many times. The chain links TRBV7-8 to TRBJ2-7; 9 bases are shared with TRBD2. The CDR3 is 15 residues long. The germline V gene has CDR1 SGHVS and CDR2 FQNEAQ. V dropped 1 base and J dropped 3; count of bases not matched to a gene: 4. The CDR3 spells CASSLGGGASYEQYV. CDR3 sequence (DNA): TGTGCCAGCAGCTTAGGCGGGGGGGCAAGCTACGAGCAGTACGTC.

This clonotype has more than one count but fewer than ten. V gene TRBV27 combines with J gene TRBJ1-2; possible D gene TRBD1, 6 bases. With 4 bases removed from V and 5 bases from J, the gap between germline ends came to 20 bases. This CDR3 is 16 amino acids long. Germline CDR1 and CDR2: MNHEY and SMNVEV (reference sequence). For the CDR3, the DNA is TGTGCCAGCAGTTATAAAACAGGGTCTGGTATTTATGGCTACACCTTC. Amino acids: CASSYKTGSGIYGYTF.

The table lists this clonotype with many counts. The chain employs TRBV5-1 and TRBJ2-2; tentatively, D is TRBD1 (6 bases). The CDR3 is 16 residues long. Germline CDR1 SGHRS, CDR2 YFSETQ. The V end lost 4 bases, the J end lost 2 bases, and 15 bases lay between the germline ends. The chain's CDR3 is CASSATGTLNTGELFF. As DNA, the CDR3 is TGCGCCAGCAGCGCAACCGGGACACTAAACACCGGGGAGCTGTTTTTT.

The CDR3 sequence: CASSLVGTPENEQYF. DNA for the CDR3: TGCGCCAGCAGCTTGGTAGGGACACCGGAGAACGAGCAGTACTTC. The chain links TRBV5-1 to TRBJ2-7, with D perhaps TRBD1 (6 bases). The CDR3 spans 15 residues. The germline CDR1 and CDR2 sequences are SGHRS and YFSETQ. Trimming took 0 bases from V and 5 from J, leaving 15 bases between them.

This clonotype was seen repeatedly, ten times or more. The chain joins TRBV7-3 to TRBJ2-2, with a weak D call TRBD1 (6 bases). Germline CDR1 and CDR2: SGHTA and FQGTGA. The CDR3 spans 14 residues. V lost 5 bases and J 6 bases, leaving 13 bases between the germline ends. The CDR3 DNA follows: TGTGCCAGCAGCACAGGGTCGGAGGCCGGGGAGCTGTTTTTT. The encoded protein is CASSTGSEAGELFF.

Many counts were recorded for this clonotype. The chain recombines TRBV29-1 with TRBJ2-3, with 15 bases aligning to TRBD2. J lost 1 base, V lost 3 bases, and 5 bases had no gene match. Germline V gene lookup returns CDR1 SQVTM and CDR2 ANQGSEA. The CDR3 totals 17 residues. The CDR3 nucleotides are TGCAGCGTTGATGGACTAGCGGGGGGGCCGGGCACAGATACGCAGTATTTT. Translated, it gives CSVDGLAGGPGTDTQYF.

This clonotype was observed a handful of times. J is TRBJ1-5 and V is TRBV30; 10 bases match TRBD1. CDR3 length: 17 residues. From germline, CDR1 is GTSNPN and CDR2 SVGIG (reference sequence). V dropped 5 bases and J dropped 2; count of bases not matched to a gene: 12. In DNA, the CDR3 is TGTGCCTGGCCCGGACAGGGGGAACACCAATGCAATCAGCCCCAGCATTTT. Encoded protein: CAWPGQGEHQCNQPQHF.

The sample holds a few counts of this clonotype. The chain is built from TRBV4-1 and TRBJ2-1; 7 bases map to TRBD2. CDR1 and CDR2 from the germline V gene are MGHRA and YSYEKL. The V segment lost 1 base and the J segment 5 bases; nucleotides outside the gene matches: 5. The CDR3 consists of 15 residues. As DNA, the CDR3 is TGCGCCAGCAGCCAAGTGGCTAGCGGCGACAATGAGCAGTTCTTC. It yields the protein CASSQVASGDNEQFF.

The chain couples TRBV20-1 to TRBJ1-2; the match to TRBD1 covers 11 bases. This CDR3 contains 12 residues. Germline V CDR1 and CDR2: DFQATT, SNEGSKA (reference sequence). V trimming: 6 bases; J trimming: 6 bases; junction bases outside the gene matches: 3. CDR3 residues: CSAVDRGHGYTF. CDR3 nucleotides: TGCAGTGCCGTGGACAGGGGGCATGGCTACACCTTC.